Included here is one T cell receptor beta chain sequence, with context. The antigen remains undetermined. After removal of 5 bases from V and 2 bases from J, the junction contained 17 bases not matched to a gene. Per germline, CDR1 SGHTA and CDR2 FQGNSA. The CDR3 has 18 residues. The protocol was immunoSEQ multiplex PCR, while the TCRdb copy is restricted to in-frame clones and leaves out a portion. The sample includes 150,000 to 190,000 clones, roughly 86% of them seen just once. These data come from a study of radiation and T cells in renal cell carcinoma. Notes on the study in general: Baseline intratumoral clonotype presence is unknown without pretreatment biopsies. Top tumor clonotypes rose in blood 2 weeks post-radiation, then contracted.

Described time point: blood 2 weeks post-SBRT. Treatment denoted: 15 Gy SBRT to primary tumor, nephrectomy 4 weeks later. After SBRT, blood was collected at 2 and 4 weeks, plus baseline. The sequence was collected from a woman in her forties or fifties with renal cell carcinoma. Sequenced material: blood, taken from a patient whose treatment included radiotherapy and nephrectomy. The chain is built from TRBV7-2 and TRBJ1-1; 7 bases align to TRBD1. The CDR3 is CASSRLSWGTELNTEAFF. In nucleotides, the CDR3 is TGTGCCAGCAGCCGCCTCTCATGGGGGACAGAACTTAACACTGAAGCTTTCTTT.